This entry features one T cell receptor (beta chain) sequence. The antigen is unknown. The CDR3 runs 15 residues. CDR1 SGHKS and CDR2 YYEKEE come from the germline V gene (reference sequence). V was clipped by 0 bases and J by 3 bases, with 13 bases between them. The sample belongs to a study of cytomegalovirus exposure and HLA in healthy donors. Use of 60 Vbeta and 13 Jbeta primers characterized the PCR. The protocol was immunoSEQ multiplex PCR, while the TCRdb copy is restricted to in-frame clones and leaves out a portion. This sample carries some 170,000 clones, about 79% of them seen once, and the ten largest clones take 6.3%. Whole-study findings and limits: Through in vitro validation, a few CMV-associated chains were shown to be specific for CMV antigens. Across donors, presence/absence analyses took sequencing depth to be roughly uniform. Apparent HLA restriction characterized most CMV-associated TCR beta chains in a later analysis.

This clonotype originated in a man aged 40-49 years in good health and CMV-seropositive. The sequenced material came from PBMCs. The chain uses TRBV5-5 and TRBJ2-7, with D tentatively TRBD2 (6 bases). CDR3 sequence: CASSLVRLGNYEQYF. DNA for the CDR3: TGTGCCAGCAGCTTGGTTAGACTAGGGAACTACGAGCAGTACTTC. Looking up the rest from reference TRBV5-5 and TRBJ2-7 gives the full variable domain: DAGVTQSPTHLIKTRGQQVTLRCSPISGHKSVSWYQQVLGQGPQFIFQYYEKEERGRGNFPDRFSARQFPNYSSELNVNALLLGDSALYLCASSLVRLGNYEQYFGPGTRLTVT.